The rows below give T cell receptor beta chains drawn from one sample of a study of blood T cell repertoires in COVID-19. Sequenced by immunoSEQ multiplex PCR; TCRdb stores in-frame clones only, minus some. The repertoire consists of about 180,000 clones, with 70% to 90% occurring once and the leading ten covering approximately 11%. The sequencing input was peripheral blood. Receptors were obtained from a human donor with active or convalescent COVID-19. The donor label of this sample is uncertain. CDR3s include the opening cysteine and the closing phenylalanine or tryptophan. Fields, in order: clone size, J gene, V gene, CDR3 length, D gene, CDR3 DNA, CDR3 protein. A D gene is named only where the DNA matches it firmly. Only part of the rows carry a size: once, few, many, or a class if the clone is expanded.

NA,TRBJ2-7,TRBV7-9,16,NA,TGTGCCAGCAGCTTAGCGGTTGGCTCCCTGGGCCACGAGCAGTACTTC,CASSLAVGSLGHEQYF
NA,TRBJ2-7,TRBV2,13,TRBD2,TGTGCCAGCATTAGCGGGAGGCCCTACGAGCAGTACTTC,CASISGRPYEQYF
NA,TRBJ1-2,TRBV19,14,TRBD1,TGTGCCAGTAGTATCGACAGGGGAAAGAATGGCTACACCTTC,CASSIDRGKNGYTF
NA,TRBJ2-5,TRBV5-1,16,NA,TGCGCCAGCTTTTCAGGACAAACGAAAACAAAAGAGACCCAGTACTTC,CASFSGQTKTKETQYF
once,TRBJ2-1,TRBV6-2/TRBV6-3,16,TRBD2,TGTGCCAGCAGTTACTCGAGGTCCCCTAGCGGGGGGGCCTCCCTCTTC,CASSYSRSPSGGASLF
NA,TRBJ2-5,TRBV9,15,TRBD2,TGTGCCAGCAGCGTTAGTAGCGGGGGCAAAGAGACCCAGTACTTC,CASSVSSGGKETQYF
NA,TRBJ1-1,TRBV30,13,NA,TGTGCCTGGAACTCCGATTTGAACACTGAAGCTTTCTTT,CAWNSDLNTEAFF
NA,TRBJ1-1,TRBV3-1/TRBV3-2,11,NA,TGTGCCAGCAACTCAAACACTGAAGCTTTCTTT,CASNSNTEAFF
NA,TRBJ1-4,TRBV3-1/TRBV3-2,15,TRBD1,TGTGCCAGCAGCCAAGATTCGACAGGGGCGAGAAAACTGTTTTTT,CASSQDSTGARKLFF
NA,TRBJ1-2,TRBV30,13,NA,TGTGCCTGGAGACGAGCGAACTACTATGGCTACACCTTC,CAWRRANYYGYTF
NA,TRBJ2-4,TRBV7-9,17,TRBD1,TGTGCCAGCAGCGGCCTGGGACAGGGACTAGCCAAAAACATTCAGTACTTC,CASSGLGQGLAKNIQYF
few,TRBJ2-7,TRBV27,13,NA,TGTGCCAGCCGCCGGGACACTTTCTACGAGCAGTACTTC,CASRRDTFYEQYF
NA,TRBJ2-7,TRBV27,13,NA,TGTGCCAGCAGTTTACTTAGCACCTACGAGCAGTACTTC,CASSLLSTYEQYF
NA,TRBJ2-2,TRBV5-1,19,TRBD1,TGCGCCAGCAGCCCCCTACAGGGGCGAACAGTCGCGCGCACCGGGGAGCTGTTTTTT,CASSPLQGRTVARTGELFF
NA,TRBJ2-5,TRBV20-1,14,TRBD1,TGCAGTGCTAGTGGGACAGGGAATCAAGAGACCCAGTACTTC,CSASGTGNQETQYF
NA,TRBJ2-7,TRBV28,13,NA,TGTGCCAGTTCTACAGGTTTCACCTACGAGCAGTACTTC,CASSTGFTYEQYF
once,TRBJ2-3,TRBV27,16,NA,TGTGCCAGCAGTTCATCGGTCTATTTAAGCACAGATACGCAGTATTTT,CASSSSVYLSTDTQYF
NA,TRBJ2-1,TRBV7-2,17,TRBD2,TGTGCCAGCACCAAACATTTAGCGGGGGGGCCCTACAATGAGCAGTTCTTC,CASTKHLAGGPYNEQFF
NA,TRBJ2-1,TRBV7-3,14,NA,TGTGCCAGCAGCTTACAAGCCAACTACAATGAGCAGTTCTTC,CASSLQANYNEQFF
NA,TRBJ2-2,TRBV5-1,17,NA,TGCGCCAGCAATCCCTCCCTCAGCGTGGGGGGTATGGGGGAGCTGTTTTTT,CASNPSLSVGGMGELFF
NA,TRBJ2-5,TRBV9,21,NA,TGTGCCAGCAGCCCAAGTAGTAGCGGCAGTCTTGGCCCCCTTCATCAAGAGACCCAGTACTTC,CASSPSSSGSLGPLHQETQYF
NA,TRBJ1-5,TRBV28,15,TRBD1,TGTGCCAGCAGTGAAACGTCCAGGGGGGATCAGCCCCAGCATTTT,CASSETSRGDQPQHF
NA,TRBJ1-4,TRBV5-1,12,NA,TGCCCCCACGGGGGGGGTAATGAAAAACTGTTTTTT,CPHGGGNEKLFF
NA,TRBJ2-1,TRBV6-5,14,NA,TGTGCCAGCAGTTACTCGCAGGTCTACAATGAGCAGTTCTTC,CASSYSQVYNEQFF